This TCR beta chain was sequenced in a study of blood T cell repertoires in COVID-19. Study overall: Samples of COVID-19 (acute and convalescent) were obtained from the United States, Italy and Spain. From T cells, B-cell-depleted T cells, or PBMCs came the material, which was cDNA or gDNA.

With 0 bases removed from V and 9 bases from J, the gap between germline ends came to 18 bases. The CDR3 extends over 16 amino acids. Germline V lookup: CDR1 LNHDA, CDR2 SQIVND (reference sequence). Original handling: Nucleated cell counts were estimated from reference gene primer amplification. The table came from immunoSEQ multiplex PCR; TCRdb's copy has only in-frame clones and leaves some out. The DNA gave D and trimming, while V, J and clone size come from that table. The sample lists roughly 330,000 clones; roughly 90% were seen once. Seattle researchers signed up patients amid active infection and tracked them longitudinally.

The TCR comes from a man between 25 and 39 years old with COVID-19, enrolled during active disease. The sample consisted of peripheral blood. The rearrangement joins TRBV19 to TRBJ1-5, with no clear D. The CDR3 reads CASSIDAPTKTGPQHF. As DNA, the CDR3 is TGTGCCAGTAGTATAGACGCGCCAACTAAGACGGGGCCCCAGCATTTT.